The 5 T cell receptor beta chains given below trace back to one sample, sequenced in a study of human T cells and chemical hapten exposure. The time point: patch test 1, 2 weeks after DPC sensitization. Specified treatment: therapeutic diphenylcyclopropenone sensitization with weekly scalp DPC. Each CDR3 protein gets one entry after TCRdb re-called the RACE reads with MiXCR. The table shows about 83,000 distinct CDR3 sequences, with around 7.8% occurring only once. The sequencing used whole blood, collected in connection with sensitization to the hapten diphenylcyclopropenone (DPC). These receptors all stem from a woman aged 30 to 39 with alopecia areata. Some clones in this sample may be carry-over from other donors' samples.

J is TRBJ2-3 and V is TRBV7-2; 9 bases are a match to TRBD2. Germline V lookup: CDR1 SGHTA, CDR2 FQGNSA. The CDR3 has 16 residues. Trimming cost V 1 base and J 9 bases; bases outside gene matches: 11. Here the CDR3 DNA reads TGTGCCAGCAGCTTAGTATCAGGGGCTAGCGGGGCCACGCAGTATTTT. The encoded protein is CASSLVSGASGATQYF.

Only a few counts were recorded for this clonotype. The rearrangement links TRBV6-6 to TRBJ1-4, with 8 positions matching TRBD1. CDR1 is MNHNY, CDR2 SVGAGI, per germline (reference sequence). The ends lost 2 bases at V and 2 bases at J; junction bases unmatched: 4. This CDR3 spans 16 amino acids. The DNA for the CDR3 is TGTGCCAGCAGTTACACCGCAGGGGGCACTAATGAAAAACTGTTTTTT. Residues: CASSYTAGGTNEKLFF.

J is TRBJ2-1 and V is TRBV24-1; no reliable D call. The CDR3 is 13 residues long. Germline CDR1 reads KGHDR; CDR2 reads SFDVKD. The germline V and J ends were trimmed by 3 bases and 7 bases, with 9 bases remaining between them. In DNA, the CDR3 is TGTGCCACCAGTGATCCGCCATGGAATGAGCAGTTCTTC. Translation: CATSDPPWNEQFF.

This clonotype was seen more than once but under ten times. The V gene is TRBV2, the J gene TRBJ1-1, with D possibly being TRBD1 (6 bases). The CDR3 totals 17 residues. Germline assignment: CDR1 SNHLY and CDR2 FYNNEI. V dropped 6 bases and J dropped 0 bases, with 20 bases sitting between them. The CDR3 is CASRDPPSEGVNTEAFF. CDR3 bases: TGTGCCAGCAGAGACCCCCCCTCTGAGGGGGTGAACACTGAAGCTTTCTTT.

The table lists this clonotype with many counts. This chain links TRBV29-1 with TRBJ1-1, with D possibly TRBD1 on 5 matching bases. The V and J ends lost 1 base and 2 bases respectively, with 8 bases between them. This CDR3 contains 13 residues. Germline loops: CDR1 SQVTM, CDR2 ANQGSEA. The CDR3 coding sequence is TGCAGCGTTGAAGCAGGGATAAACACTGAAGCTTTCTTT. Encoded protein: CSVEAGINTEAFF.